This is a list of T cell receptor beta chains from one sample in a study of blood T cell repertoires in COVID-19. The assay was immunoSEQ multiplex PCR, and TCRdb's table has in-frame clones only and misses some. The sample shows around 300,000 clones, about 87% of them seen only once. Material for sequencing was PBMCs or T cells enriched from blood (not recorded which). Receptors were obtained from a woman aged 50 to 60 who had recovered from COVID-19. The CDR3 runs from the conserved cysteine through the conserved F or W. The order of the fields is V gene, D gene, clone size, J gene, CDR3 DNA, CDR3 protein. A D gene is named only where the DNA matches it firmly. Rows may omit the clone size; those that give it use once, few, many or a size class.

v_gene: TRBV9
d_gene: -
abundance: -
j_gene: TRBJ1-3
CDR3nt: TGTGCCAGCAGCGGGGGCGGAAGCTCTGGAAACACCATATATTTT
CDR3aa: CASSGGGSSGNTIYF

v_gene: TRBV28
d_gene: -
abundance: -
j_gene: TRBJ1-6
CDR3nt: TGTGCCAGCAGTTTATCCAGGGGTGGCAATTCACCCCTCCACTTT
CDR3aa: CASSLSRGGNSPLHF

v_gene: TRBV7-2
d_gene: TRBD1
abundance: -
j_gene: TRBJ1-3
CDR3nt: TGTGCCAGCAGCCGGGACAGGGTCTCTGGAAACACCATATATTTT
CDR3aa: CASSRDRVSGNTIYF

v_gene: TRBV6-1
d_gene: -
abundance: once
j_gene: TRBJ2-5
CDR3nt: TGTGCCAGCAGTGAACAAAACCAAGAGACCCAGTACTTC
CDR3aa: CASSEQNQETQYF

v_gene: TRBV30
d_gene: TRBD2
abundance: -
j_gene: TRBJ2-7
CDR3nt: TGTGCCTGGAGTTCCTCCGGGACTAGCGGGACCTACGAGCAGTACTTC
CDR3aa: CAWSSSGTSGTYEQYF

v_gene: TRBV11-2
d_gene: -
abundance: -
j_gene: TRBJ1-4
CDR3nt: TGTGCCAGCAGCTTAGGTGTGAGGGAAAAACTGTTTTTT
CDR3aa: CASSLGVREKLFF

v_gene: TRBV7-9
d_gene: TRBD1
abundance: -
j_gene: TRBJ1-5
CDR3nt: TGTGCCAGCAGCCAGGGGGACGGTGAAGCGCAGCCCCAGCATTTT
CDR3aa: CASSQGDGEAQPQHF

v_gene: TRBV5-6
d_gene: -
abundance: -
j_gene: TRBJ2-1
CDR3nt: TGTGCCAGCAGCGAGTTTTTCGGGAGAGTCTCCTACAATGAGCAGTTCTTC
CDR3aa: CASSEFFGRVSYNEQFF

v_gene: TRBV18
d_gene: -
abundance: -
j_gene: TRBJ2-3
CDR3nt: TGTGCCAGCTCACCACCGGAGAGGGCCGTAACAGATACGCAGTATTTT
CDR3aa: CASSPPERAVTDTQYF

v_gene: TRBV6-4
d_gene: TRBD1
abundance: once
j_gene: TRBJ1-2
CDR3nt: TGTGCCAGCAGTGATTCCGGGACAGGGGTCTATGGCTACACCTTC
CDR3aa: CASSDSGTGVYGYTF

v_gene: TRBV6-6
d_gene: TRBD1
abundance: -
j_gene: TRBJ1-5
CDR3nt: TGTGCCAGCAGTCAGCAAAGGGGACAGGGATCCAATCAGCCCCAGCATTTT
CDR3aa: CASSQQRGQGSNQPQHF

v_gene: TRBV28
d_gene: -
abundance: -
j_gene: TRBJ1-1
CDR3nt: TGTGCCAGCAATAGACTTATACAGGGCAGAACTGAAGCTTTCTTT
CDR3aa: CASNRLIQGRTEAFF

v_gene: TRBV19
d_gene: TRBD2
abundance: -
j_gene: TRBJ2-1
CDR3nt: TGTGCCAGTAGTATAGGCCGCCTCGGGACTAGCGGGAGCGATACCTACAATGAGCAGTTCTTC
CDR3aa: CASSIGRLGTSGSDTYNEQFF

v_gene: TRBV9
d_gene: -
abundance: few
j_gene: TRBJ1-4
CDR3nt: TGTGCCAGCAGCGCGGAGGACCGATTTGGGGAAAAACTGTTTTTT
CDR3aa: CASSAEDRFGEKLFF

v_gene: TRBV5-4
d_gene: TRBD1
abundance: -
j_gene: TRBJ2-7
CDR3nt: TGTGCCAGCAGCGAGACAGGGGTTTACGAGCAGTACTTC
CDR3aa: CASSETGVYEQYF

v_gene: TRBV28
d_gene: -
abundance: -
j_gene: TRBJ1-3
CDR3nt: TGTGCCAGCAGTGGGGCTCTTGACACCATATATTTT
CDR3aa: CASSGALDTIYF

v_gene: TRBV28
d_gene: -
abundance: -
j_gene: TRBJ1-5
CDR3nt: TGTGGATCTCAGGGCGTAAGCAATCAGCCCCAGCATTTT
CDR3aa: CGSQGVSNQPQHF

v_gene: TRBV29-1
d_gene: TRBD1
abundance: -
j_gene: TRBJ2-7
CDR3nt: TGCAGCGTTGAAGATCCCGACAGGGAGTACGAGCAGTACTTC
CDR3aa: CSVEDPDREYEQYF

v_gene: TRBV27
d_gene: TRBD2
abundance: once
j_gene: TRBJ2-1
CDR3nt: TGTGCCAGCAGTTTATCTGTGGGAGGGCCGGGTGAGCAGTTCTTC
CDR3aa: CASSLSVGGPGEQFF

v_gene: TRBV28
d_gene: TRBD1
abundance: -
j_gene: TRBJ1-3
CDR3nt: TGTGCCAGCAGGCCAGGCCGGGGGACAGGGGACACCATATATTTT
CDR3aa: CASRPGRGTGDTIYF

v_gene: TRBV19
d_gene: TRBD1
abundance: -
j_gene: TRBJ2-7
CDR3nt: TGTGCCAGTAGTGGGACAGCCAGCTCCTACGAGCAGTACTTC
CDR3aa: CASSGTASSYEQYF

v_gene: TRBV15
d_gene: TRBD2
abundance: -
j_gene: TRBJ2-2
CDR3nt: TGTGCCACCAGCAGGGCCGGGACTAGGGGAACCGGGGAGCTGTTTTTT
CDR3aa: CATSRAGTRGTGELFF

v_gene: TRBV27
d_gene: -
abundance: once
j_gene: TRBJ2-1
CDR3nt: TGTGCCAGCAGAAGGGACGGGAGCTCCTACAATGAGCAGTTCTTC
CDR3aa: CASRRDGSSYNEQFF

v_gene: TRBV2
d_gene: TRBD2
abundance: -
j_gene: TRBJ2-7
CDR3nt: TGTGCCAGCACTCAGAGCGGGAGGGTCTACGAGCAGTACTTC
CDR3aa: CASTQSGRVYEQYF

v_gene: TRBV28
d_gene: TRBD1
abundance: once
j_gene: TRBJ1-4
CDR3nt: TGTGCCAGCAGTCGGGACAGGGATGAAAAACTGTTTTTT
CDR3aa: CASSRDRDEKLFF

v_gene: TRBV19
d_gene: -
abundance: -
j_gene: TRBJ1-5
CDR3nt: TGTGCCAGCCAGCGGGCAGGGAGTAATCAGCCCCAGCATTTT
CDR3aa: CASQRAGSNQPQHF

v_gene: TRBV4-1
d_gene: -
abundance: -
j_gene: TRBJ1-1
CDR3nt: TGCGCCAGCAGCCAAGAAGGGGGGAACACTGAAGCTTTCTTT
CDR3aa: CASSQEGGNTEAFF

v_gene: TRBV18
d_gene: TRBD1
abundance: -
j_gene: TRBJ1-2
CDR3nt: TGTGCCAGCTCACCGGGACAGGGGGCCGGCTACACCTTC
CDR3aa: CASSPGQGAGYTF

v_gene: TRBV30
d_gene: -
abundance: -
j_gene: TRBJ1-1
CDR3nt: TGTGCCTGTTCCAGAGCGGGGGCTGAAGCTTTCTTT
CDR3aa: CACSRAGAEAFF

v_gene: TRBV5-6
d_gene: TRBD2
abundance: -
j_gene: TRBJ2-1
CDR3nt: TGTGCCAGCAGCCCGGGACTAGCGGGAGTTGAGCAGTTCTTC
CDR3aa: CASSPGLAGVEQFF

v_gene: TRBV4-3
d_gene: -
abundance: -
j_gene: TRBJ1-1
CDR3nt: TGCGCCAGCAGCCAAGAAGGAGGTCAATGGAACACTGAAGCTTTCTTT
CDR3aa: CASSQEGGQWNTEAFF

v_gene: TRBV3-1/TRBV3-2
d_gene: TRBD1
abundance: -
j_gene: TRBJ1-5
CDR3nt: TGTGCCAGCAGCCAAGATCAGGGGGCAAGTCAGCCCCAGCATTTT
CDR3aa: CASSQDQGASQPQHF

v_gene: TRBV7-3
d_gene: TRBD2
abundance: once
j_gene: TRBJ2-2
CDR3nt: TGTGCCAGCAGCTTAATGGCGGGAGCCACCGGGGAGCTGTTTTTT
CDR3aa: CASSLMAGATGELFF

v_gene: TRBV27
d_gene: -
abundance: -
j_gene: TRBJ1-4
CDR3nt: TGTGCCAGCAGTTTCAACAGGCAGGGGAAACTGTTTTTT
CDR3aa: CASSFNRQGKLFF

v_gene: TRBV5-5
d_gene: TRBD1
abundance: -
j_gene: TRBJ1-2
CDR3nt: TGTGCCAGCAGCCCGGACAGGCTTAAGGGCTACACCTTC
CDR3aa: CASSPDRLKGYTF

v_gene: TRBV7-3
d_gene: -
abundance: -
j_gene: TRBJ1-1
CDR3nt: TGTGCCAGCAGCTTAACGCCAGGGATAAACACTGAAGCTTTCTTT
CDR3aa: CASSLTPGINTEAFF

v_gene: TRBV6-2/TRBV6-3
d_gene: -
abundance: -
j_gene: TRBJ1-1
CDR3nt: TGTGCCAGCAGCACCAACAGGGTGAACACTGAAGCTTTCTTT
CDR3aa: CASSTNRVNTEAFF

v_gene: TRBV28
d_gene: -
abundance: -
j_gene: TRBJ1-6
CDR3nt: TGTGCCAGCAGTAATGAGGGACATCTCGGCTCACCCCTCCACTTT
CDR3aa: CASSNEGHLGSPLHF

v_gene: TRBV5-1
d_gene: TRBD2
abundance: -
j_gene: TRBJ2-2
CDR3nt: TGCGCCAGCAGCCCTGGGACTAGCGGGAGTAGTATACCCGGGGAGCTGTTTTTT
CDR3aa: CASSPGTSGSSIPGELFF

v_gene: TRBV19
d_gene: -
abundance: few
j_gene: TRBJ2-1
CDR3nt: TGTGCCAGTAGTATCGATTGGCCTAGTCCCAATGAGCAGTTCTTC
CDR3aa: CASSIDWPSPNEQFF

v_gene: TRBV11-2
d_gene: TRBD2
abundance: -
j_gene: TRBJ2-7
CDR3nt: TGTGCCAGCAGCCGGACTAGCGGGTACGAGCAGTACTTC
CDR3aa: CASSRTSGYEQYF

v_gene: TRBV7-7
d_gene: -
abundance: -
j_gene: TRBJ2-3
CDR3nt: TGTGCTAGCAGCTTAGGGGCCACGAGTGATACGCAGTATTTT
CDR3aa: CASSLGATSDTQYF

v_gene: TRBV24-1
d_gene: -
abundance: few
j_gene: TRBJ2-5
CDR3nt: TGTGCCACCAGTGATTTAACCGGGAACCAAGAGACCCAGTACTTC
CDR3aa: CATSDLTGNQETQYF

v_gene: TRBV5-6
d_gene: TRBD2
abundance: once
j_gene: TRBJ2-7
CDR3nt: TGTGCCAGCAGCCAGCTAACTAGCGACTCCTACGAGCAGTACTTC
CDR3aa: CASSQLTSDSYEQYF

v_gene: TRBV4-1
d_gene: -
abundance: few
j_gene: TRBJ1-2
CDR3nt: TGCGCCAGCAGCCCCACGGACAGCGCTAACTATGGCTACACCTTC
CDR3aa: CASSPTDSANYGYTF

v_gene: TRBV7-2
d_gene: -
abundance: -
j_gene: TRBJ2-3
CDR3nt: TGTGCCAGCAGATCCACAGGGTTGAGGACAGATACGCAGTATTTT
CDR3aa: CASRSTGLRTDTQYF

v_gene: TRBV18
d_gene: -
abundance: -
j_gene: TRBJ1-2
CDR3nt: TGTGCCAGCTCACCAACAGAGCACGCTAACTATGGCTACACCTTC
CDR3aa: CASSPTEHANYGYTF

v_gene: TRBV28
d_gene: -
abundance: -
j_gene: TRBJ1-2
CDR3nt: TGTGCCAGCACCCGAGATGAGAGGTATGGCTACACCTTC
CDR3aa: CASTRDERYGYTF

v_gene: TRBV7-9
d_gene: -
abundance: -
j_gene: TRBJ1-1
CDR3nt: TGTGCCAGCAGCTTAGATGGAGGGCGGTTTTCTGAAGCTTTCTTT
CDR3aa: CASSLDGGRFSEAFF